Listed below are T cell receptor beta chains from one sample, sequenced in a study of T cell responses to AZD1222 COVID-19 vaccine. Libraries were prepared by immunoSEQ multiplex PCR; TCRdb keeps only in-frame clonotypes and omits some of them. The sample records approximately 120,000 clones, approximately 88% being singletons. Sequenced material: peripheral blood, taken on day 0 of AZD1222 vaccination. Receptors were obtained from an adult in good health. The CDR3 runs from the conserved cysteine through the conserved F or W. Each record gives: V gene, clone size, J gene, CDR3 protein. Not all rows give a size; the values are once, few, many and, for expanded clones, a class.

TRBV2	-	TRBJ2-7	CASSGWGEYEQYF
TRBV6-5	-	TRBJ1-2	CASSYSNEGNYGYTF
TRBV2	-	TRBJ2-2	CASSEAGAGTGELFF
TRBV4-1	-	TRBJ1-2	CASSHLRVDANGYTF
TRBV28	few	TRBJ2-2	CASIRGLNTGELFF
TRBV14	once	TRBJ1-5	CASSQVGQPQHF
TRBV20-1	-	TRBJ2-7	CSASGVSGYEQYF
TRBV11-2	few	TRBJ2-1	CASSLRVTSGTYNEQFF
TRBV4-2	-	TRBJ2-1	CASSQGQDNEQFF
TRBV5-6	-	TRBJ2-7	CASSLGLGEQYF
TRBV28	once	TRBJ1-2	CASSLEGSGYTF
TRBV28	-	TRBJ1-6	CATGTANSPLHF
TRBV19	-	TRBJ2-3	CASSIRFVGGDTQYF
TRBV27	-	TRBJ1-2	CASSSPFEGDGYTF
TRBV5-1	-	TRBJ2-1	CASSPWTGRGDNEQFF
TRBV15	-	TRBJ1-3	CATRNRGLTGNTIYF
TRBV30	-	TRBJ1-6	CAWSGTFNSPLHF
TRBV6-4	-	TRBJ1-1	CASSEEGGTEAFF
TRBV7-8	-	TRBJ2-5	CASSRSGGKETQYF
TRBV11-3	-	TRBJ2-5	CASSLGGGPEETQYF
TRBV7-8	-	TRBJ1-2	CASSDRDIGGHYGYTF
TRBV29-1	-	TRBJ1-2	CSVEGKKRRQTLNYGYTF
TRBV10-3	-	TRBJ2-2	CAIKTAVSGDTGELFF
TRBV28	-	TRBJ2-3	CASSGTSGRGTQYF
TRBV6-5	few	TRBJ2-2	CASRGRRAGELFF
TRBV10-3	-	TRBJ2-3	CAISLTGTKADTQYF
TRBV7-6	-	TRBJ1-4	CASSFAPSREKLFF
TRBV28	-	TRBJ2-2	CASSRQGASGELFF
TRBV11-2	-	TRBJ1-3	CATGYIGNTIYF
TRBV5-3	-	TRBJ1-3	CARSFGTWTIYF
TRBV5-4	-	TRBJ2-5	CASSLRGAIQETQYF
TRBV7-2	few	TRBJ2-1	CASSKQAGEYNEQFF
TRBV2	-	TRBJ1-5	CASSGKTGYSNQPQHF
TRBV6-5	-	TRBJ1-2	CASNPINYGYTF
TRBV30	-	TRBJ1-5	CAWSLGNSYSNQPQHF
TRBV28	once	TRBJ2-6	CASSDSSGANVLTF
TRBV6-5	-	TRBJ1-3	CASSLGETGNTIYF
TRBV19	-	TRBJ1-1	CASSIDRDTEAFF
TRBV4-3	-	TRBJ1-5	CASSQDVRQGKQPQHF
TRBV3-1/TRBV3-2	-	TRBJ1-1	CASSSPAYTEAFF
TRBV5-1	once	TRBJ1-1	CASRSSGTFLMNTEAFF
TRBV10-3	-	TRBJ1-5	CAISDVGDSNQPQHF
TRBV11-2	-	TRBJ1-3	CASSLEPSSGNTIYF
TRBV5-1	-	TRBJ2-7	CASSRTSGEGHEQYF
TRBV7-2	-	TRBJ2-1	CASSWSSATAYNEQFF
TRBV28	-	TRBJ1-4	CASSLWTGGIEKLFF
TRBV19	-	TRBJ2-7	CASAYRDGNYEQYF
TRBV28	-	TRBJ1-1	CASSLEGGTEAFF
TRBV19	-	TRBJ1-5	CASSIRTANPQGLNQPQHF
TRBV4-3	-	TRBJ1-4	CASSPGQGIFSDEKLFF
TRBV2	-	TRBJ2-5	CAKLLGETQYF
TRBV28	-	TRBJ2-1	CASISGTGDYNEQFF
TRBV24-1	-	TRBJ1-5	CATSLIRVAPGEPQHF